The clone carrying this T cell receptor beta chain was seen repeatedly, ten times or more. Its antigen remains unidentified. This sample was included in a study of blood T cells in healthy people across ages. Whole-study findings and limits: The recorded TCR beta diversity per million T cells decreased in a roughly linear manner with age.

The second PCR ran about 7 to 12 cycles with a sample-barcoded 5' primer and J-beta primers. Every cDNA molecule bore a tag from a template-switch adaptor containing 12 random nucleotides. Each sample yielded at least 2.5 million CDR3-containing paired-end reads. MiXCR, run by TCRdb on the 5' RACE reads, gives a single entry per CDR3 protein. The table includes more than 1.4 million distinct CDR3 sequences, approximately 40% detected once. Trimming took off 3 bases at V and 5 bases at J, with 5 bases between the two ends. The CDR3 runs to 11 residues. Germline-derived CDR1 and CDR2 are DFQATT and SNEGSKA (reference sequence).

Sequenced sample: blood. The chain is built from TRBV20-1 and TRBJ2-1; D gene unclear. The sequence came from a woman aged 18-29 years in good health. The CDR3 coding sequence is TGCAGTGCTAGGCCCAACAATGAGCAGTTCTTC. It specifies CSARPNNEQFF.